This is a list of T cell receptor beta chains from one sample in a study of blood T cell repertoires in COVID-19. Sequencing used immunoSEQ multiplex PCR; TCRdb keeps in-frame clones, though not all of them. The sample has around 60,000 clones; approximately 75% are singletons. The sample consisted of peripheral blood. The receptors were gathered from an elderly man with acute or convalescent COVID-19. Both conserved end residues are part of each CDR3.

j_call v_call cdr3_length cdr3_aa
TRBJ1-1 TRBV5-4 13 CASRREGYTEAFF
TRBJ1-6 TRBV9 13 CASSREGHSALHF
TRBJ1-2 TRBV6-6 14 CASFGTATNYGYTF
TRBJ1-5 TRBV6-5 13 CASSYTGGQPQHF
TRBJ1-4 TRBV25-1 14 CASRQGRGWEKLFF
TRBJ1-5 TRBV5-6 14 CASSSGLVNQPQHF
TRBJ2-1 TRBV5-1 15 CASSSEGGSYNEQFF
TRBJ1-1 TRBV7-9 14 CASSLPRGRGEAFF
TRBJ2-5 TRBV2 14 CASAGTGGEETQYF
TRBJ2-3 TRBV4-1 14 CASSQEGTSDTQYF
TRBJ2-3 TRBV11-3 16 CASSLGLDRGTDTQYF
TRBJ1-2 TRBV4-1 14 CASSQGGEPYGYTF
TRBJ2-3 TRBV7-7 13 CASSLAEGDTQYF
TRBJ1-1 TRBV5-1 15 CASSLSTGGNTEAFF
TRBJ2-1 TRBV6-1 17 CASSELGTGGVYNEQFF
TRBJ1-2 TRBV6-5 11 CASGSRGGYTF
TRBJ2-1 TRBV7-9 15 CASSSIAGGHNEQFF
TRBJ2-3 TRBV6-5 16 CASSSGTSGTTDTQYF
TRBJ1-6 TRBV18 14 CASSTGTDNSPLHF
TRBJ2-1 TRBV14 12 CASSSFFNEQFF
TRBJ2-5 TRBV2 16 CASSEYQGARQETQYF
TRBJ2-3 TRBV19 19 CASSGGLAGGTPSTDTQYF
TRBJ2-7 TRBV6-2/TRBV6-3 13 CASSSNKIYEQYF
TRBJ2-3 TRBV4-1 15 CASSQDSGTQNTQYF
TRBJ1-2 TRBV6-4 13 CASSGTGAYGYTF
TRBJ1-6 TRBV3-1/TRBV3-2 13 CASSQGGGSPLHF
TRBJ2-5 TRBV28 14 CASSPLGGGETQYF
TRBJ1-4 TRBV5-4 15 CASSSPGQGNEKLFF
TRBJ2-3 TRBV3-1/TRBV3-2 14 CASSPGQATDTQYF
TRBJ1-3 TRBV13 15 CASSLGALGRNTIYF
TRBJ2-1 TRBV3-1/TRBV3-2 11 CASRGANEQFF
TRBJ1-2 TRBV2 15 CASSRGEGAGYGYTF
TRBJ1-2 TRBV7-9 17 CASTRESGGQIYYGYTF
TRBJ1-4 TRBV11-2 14 CASSLNRGNEKLFF
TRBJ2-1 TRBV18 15 CASSRPTSNYNEQFF
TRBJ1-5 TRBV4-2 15 CASSPSDGRNQPQHF
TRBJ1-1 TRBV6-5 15 CASSISGGWDTEAFF
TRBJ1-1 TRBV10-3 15 CAIHPGGNMNTEAFF
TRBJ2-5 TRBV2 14 CASSEAARGETQYF
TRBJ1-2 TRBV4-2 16 CASSQDGGETSYGYTF
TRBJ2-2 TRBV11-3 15 CASSVRSGTAGELFF
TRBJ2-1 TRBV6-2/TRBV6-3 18 CASSYNLAGGLDLDEQFF
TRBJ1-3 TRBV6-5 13 CASSYSRGNTIYF
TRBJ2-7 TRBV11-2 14 CASSLVPGGYEQYF
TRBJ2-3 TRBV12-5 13 CASGLGGGDTQYF
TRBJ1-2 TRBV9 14 CASSPRTGAYGYTF
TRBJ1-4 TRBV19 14 CASSTRTGDEKLFF
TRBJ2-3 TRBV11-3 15 CASSSVALSTDTQYF
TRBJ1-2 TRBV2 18 CASSDPPNYSDPDYGYTF
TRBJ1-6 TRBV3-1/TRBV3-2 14 CASSFRVDNSPLHF
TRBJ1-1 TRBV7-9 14 CASSSPTVGTEAFF
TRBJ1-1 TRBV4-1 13 CASSHLLGGMAFF
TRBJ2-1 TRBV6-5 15 CASSYIGGRVNEQFF